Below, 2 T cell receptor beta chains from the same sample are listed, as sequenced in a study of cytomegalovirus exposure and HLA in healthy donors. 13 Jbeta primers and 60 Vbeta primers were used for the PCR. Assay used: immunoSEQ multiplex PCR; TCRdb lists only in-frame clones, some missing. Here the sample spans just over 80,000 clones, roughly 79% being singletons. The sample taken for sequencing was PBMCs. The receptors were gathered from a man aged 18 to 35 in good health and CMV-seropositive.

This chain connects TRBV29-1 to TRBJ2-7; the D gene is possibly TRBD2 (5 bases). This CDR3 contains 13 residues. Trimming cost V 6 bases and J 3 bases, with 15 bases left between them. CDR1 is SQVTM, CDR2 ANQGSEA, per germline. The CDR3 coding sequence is TGCAGCGTCGTCGGTACCAGCGGCTACGAGCAGTACTTC. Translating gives CSVVGTSGYEQYF.

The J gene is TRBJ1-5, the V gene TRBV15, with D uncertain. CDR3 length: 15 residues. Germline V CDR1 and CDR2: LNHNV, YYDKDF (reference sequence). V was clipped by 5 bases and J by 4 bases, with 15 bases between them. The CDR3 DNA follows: TGTGCCACCAGCCCCGAGGGCCGTCAGAATCAGCCCCAGCATTTT. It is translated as CATSPEGRQNQPQHF.